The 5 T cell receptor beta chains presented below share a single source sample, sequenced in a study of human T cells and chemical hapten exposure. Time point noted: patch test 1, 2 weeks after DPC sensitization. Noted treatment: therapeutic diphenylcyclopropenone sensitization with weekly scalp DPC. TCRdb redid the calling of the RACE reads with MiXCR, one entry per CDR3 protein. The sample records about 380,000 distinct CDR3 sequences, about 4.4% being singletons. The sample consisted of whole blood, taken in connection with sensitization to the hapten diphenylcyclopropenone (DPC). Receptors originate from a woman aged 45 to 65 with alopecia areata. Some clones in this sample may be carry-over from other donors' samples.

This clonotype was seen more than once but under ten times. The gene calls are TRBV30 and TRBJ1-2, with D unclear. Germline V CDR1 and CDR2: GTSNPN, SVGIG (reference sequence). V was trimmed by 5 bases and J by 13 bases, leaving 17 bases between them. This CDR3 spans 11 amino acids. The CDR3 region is CAWGFPSMSTF. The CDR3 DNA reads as TGTGCCTGGGGATTCCCCTCTATGAGCACCTTC.

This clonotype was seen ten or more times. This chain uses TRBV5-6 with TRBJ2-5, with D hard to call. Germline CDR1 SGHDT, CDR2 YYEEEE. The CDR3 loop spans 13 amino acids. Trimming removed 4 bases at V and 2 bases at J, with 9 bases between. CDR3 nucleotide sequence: TGTGCCAGCAGCAGTGACAAACAAGAGACCCAGTACTTC. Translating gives CASSSDKQETQYF.

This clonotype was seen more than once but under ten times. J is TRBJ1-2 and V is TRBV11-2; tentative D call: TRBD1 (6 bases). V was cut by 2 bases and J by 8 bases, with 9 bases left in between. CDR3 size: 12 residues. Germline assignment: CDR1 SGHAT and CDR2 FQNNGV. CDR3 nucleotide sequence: TGTGCCAGCAGCTTACAGGGGAAAGGCTACACCTTC. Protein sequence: CASSLQGKGYTF.

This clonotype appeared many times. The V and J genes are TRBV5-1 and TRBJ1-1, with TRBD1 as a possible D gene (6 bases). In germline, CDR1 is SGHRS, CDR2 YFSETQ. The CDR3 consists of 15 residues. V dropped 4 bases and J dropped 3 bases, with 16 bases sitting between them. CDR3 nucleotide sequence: TGCGCCAGCAGCACCACCACCCCAGGGGACACTGAAGCTTTCTTT. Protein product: CASSTTTPGDTEAFF.

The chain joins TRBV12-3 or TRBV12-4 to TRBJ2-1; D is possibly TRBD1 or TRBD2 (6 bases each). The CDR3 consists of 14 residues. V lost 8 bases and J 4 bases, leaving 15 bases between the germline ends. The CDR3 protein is CASGVGGPYNEQFF. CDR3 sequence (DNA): TGTGCCAGCGGTGTAGGGGGGCCGTACAATGAGCAGTTCTTC.